The 16 T cell receptor beta chains below were found in one sample sequenced in a study of shared clonotypes between healthy human individuals. The repertoire was sequenced with immunoSEQ multiplex PCR; TCRdb's copy has only in-frame clones and lacks some. The sample consists of 2 million to 2.5 million clones, roughly 94% of them appearing once. Naive CD8 cells lacked CD45RO, underwent positive selection for CCR7 and left out terminally differentiated effector memory CD45RA+ cells. Sequenced sample: naive CD8+ T cells sorted from blood. The source is a man younger than 35 in good health.

This chain joins TRBV28 and TRBJ1-6; D is uncertain. V lost 3 bases and J lost 6, with 6 bases in between. Looked up from germline, CDR1 is MDHEN and CDR2 is SYDVKM. This CDR3 is built from 13 residues. As DNA, the CDR3 is TGTGCCAGCAGTTTTGGCCCTAATTCACCCCTCCACTTT. Amino acids: CASSFGPNSPLHF.

The chain links TRBV27 to TRBJ2-1; 9 bases line up with TRBD2. CDR3 length equals 19 residues. The germline V gene has CDR1 MNHEY and CDR2 SMNVEV (reference sequence). Trimming removed 5 bases from V and 3 bases from J; junction bases left unmatched: 17. CDR3 bases: TGTGCCAGCAGTGGCTTAGCTAGCGGGACTAGAGTGTACTACAATGAGCAGTTCTTC. It specifies CASSGLASGTRVYYNEQFF.

This chain connects TRBV27 to TRBJ2-2; no clear D. Per germline, CDR1 MNHEY and CDR2 SMNVEV (reference sequence). Between the trimmed V and J ends, which lost 3 bases and 2 bases, there was a span of 7 bases. CDR3 length: 14 residues. The CDR3 DNA follows: TGTGCCAGCAGTTTCGATACAAACACCGGGGAGCTGTTTTTT. This codes for CASSFDTNTGELFF.

This clone was observed once. This chain links TRBV2 with TRBJ2-1, with 9 nucleotides matching TRBD1. V lost 7 bases and J lost 7; bases outside the gene matches: 11. Germline V CDR1 and CDR2: SNHLY, FYNNEI. The CDR3 loop spans 15 amino acids. The CDR3 DNA reads TGTGCCAGCACCACCGGACAGGGGAATAAAAATGAGCAGTTCTTC. Its translation is CASTTGQGNKNEQFF.

V gene TRBV11-2 combines with J gene TRBJ1-5, with unresolved D. Germline CDR1 is SGHAT and CDR2 is FQNNGV. V was pared by 3 bases and J by 5 bases, with 8 bases between. This CDR3 region has 13 residues. The CDR3 here is CASSFNRDQPQHF. In DNA form, the CDR3 reads TGTGCCAGCAGCTTTAACCGGGATCAGCCCCAGCATTTT.

In this sample, this clone turned up once. The gene calls are TRBV2 and TRBJ2-7; 7 nucleotides match TRBD2. From germline, CDR1 is SNHLY and CDR2 FYNNEI. This CDR3 is 15 amino acids long. V gave up 6 bases and J gave up 3 bases; unmatched junction bases: 11. In DNA form, the CDR3 reads TGTGCCAGCAGGATGGGGACTACCCCGTACTACGAGCAGTACTTC. This encodes CASRMGTTPYYEQYF.

J is TRBJ2-1 and V is TRBV2; the D is unclear. The CDR3 runs 15 residues. Between the trimmed V and J ends, which lost 4 bases and 0 bases, there was a span of 10 bases. Germline values: CDR1 SNHLY, CDR2 FYNNEI. As DNA, the CDR3 is TGTGCCAGCAGTGCAGATCCAGGCTCCTACAATGAGCAGTTCTTC. Its translation: CASSADPGSYNEQFF.

About this clone itself: The sample carries other DNA sequences with the same CDR3. V gene TRBV6-5 combines with J gene TRBJ1-1; D gene unclear. Germline V gives CDR1 MNHEY, CDR2 SVGAGI. Trimming took off 2 bases at V and 1 base at J, with 5 bases between the two ends. The CDR3 runs 13 residues. The CDR3 protein is CASSYGWNTEAFF. The CDR3 DNA sequence: TGTGCCAGCAGTTACGGTTGGAACACTGAAGCTTTCTTT.

The gene calls are TRBV29-1 and TRBJ2-2; TRBD2 matches 8 bases. CDR3 length: 14 residues. Germline CDR1 is SQVTM and CDR2 is ANQGSEA. V shed 3 bases, J shed 6 bases, and the junction held 6 bases outside the gene matches. The CDR3 DNA follows: TGCAGCGTTGACTCTCGGGAGGGCCCCGGGGAGCTGTTTTTT. Translating it yields CSVDSREGPGELFF.

The chain is built from TRBV9 and TRBJ2-2; 7 nucleotides agree with TRBD2. The CDR3 runs to 15 residues. Germline V lookup: CDR1 SGDLS, CDR2 YYNGEE. The junction had 7 bases not matched to a gene; V was cut back by 4 bases and J by 4 bases. CDR3 region: CASSPRTRGTGELFF. CDR3 sequence (DNA): TGTGCCAGCAGCCCAAGGACTAGGGGCACCGGGGAGCTGTTTTTT.

The chain is built from TRBV30 and TRBJ2-7; a possible D gene is TRBD1 (5 bases). Germline V gives CDR1 GTSNPN, CDR2 SVGIG (reference sequence). Between the trimmed V and J ends, which lost 3 bases and 2 bases, there was a span of 11 bases. This CDR3 comprises 13 residues. The CDR3 sequence is CAWRTGETYEQYF. CDR3 nucleotides: TGTGCCTGGAGAACAGGCGAGACCTACGAGCAGTACTTC.

The rearrangement uses TRBV4-3 and TRBJ2-5, with a tentative D call TRBD2 (6 bases). V was trimmed by 5 bases and J by 5 bases, leaving 18 bases between them. Looked up from germline, CDR1 is LGHNA and CDR2 is YSLEER. This CDR3 region has 15 residues. CDR3: CASSELTGVVETQYF. Written as DNA, the CDR3 is TGCGCCAGCAGCGAACTTACGGGGGTAGTGGAGACCCAGTACTTC.

The chain carries TRBV5-5 and TRBJ2-7; 7 nucleotides match TRBD2. Germline V lookup: CDR1 SGHKS, CDR2 YYEKEE (reference sequence). The V gene end was trimmed by 2 bases and the J gene end by 9 bases; junction bases not matched to a gene: 11. CDR3 length: 14 residues. CDR3 loop: CASSFDSSGPGQYF. Here the CDR3 DNA reads TGTGCCAGCAGCTTCGACTCTAGCGGCCCCGGGCAGTACTTC.

This chain links TRBV27 with TRBJ2-5; TRBD2 aligns across 12 bases. From germline, CDR1 is MNHEY and CDR2 SMNVEV (reference sequence). Trimming cost V 5 bases and J 7 bases; bases outside gene matches: 11. CDR3 length: 16 residues. CDR3 amino acids: CASSLGSSGRAGTQYF. The CDR3, as DNA: TGTGCCAGCAGTCTCGGATCTAGCGGGAGGGCCGGGACCCAGTACTTC.

J is TRBJ2-1 and V is TRBV11-2; TRBD2 might be the D (6 bases). Germline loops: CDR1 SGHAT, CDR2 FQNNGV. V dropped 2 bases and J dropped 10 bases, with 15 bases sitting between them. The CDR3 is 14 residues long. Here the CDR3 reads CASSLSIGSGEQFF. The CDR3 DNA follows: TGTGCCAGCAGCTTATCGATTGGGAGCGGGGAGCAGTTCTTC.

This rearrangement joins TRBV27 to TRBJ2-1, with D uncertain. There are 17 residues in the CDR3. V lost 1 base, J lost 2 bases, and 15 bases lay in between. Looked up from germline, CDR1 is MNHEY and CDR2 is SMNVEV (reference sequence). CDR3 region: CASSLWFLDGPYNEQFF. The CDR3 coding sequence is TGTGCCAGCAGTTTATGGTTTCTAGACGGGCCCTACAATGAGCAGTTCTTC.